Shown below are 9 T cell receptor beta chains from a single sample sequenced in a study of cytomegalovirus exposure and HLA in healthy donors. Method: immunoSEQ multiplex PCR; TCRdb's copy keeps in-frame clones and lacks some. Altogether approximately 210,000 clones are present, roughly 82% being singletons, with the ten largest covering more than 1.4%. Sequences were obtained from PBMCs. These receptors all stem from a woman aged 18-29 years in good health and CMV-seronegative.

In nucleotides, the CDR3 is TGTGCCAGCAGCTTAGCGGGACTAGCGGGGTGGGAGCAGTACTTC. This translates into CASSLAGLAGWEQYF. The genes are TRBV7-2 and TRBJ2-7; 13 bases fit TRBD2. Germline assignment: CDR1 SGHTA and CDR2 FQGNSA. CDR3 length equals 15 residues. V was pared by 0 bases and J by 7 bases, with 3 bases of the junction left unmatched. Based on the CDR3 plus reference TRBV7-2 and TRBJ2-7, the full variable domain is GAGVSQSPSNKVTEKGKDVELRCDPISGHTALYWYRQSLGQGLEFLIYFQGNSAPDKSGLPSDRFSAERTGGSVSTLTIQRTQQEDSAVYLCASSLAGLAGWEQYFGPGTRLTVT.

In regard to this clone: This specimen includes other DNA sequences encoding the same CDR3. The chain links TRBV15 to TRBJ2-1; TRBD2 might be the D (6 bases). CDR1 and CDR2 from the germline V gene are LNHNV and YYDKDF (reference sequence). V was shortened by 0 bases and J by 4 bases, with 10 bases between the two germline ends. This CDR3 region has 15 residues. The CDR3, as DNA: TGTGCCACCAGCAGAGAGGGGAGGTCTTACAATGAGCAGTTCTTC. Its translation is CATSREGRSYNEQFF.

This chain connects TRBV12-5 to TRBJ1-5, with unresolved D. The length of the CDR3 is 11 residues. V dropped 9 bases and J dropped 9 bases, with 12 bases sitting between them. CDR1 LGHNT and CDR2 FRNRAP come from the germline V gene. The CDR3 nucleotides are TGTGCTAGCGCTGAGAGTGGGCCCCAGCATTTT. This encodes CASAESGPQHF.

This clone occurred once. The chain has TRBV30 and TRBJ2-7; D may be TRBD1 (5 bases). Germline CDR1 GTSNPN, CDR2 SVGIG (reference sequence). V lost 0 bases and J lost 4, with 13 bases in between. The CDR3 consists of 14 residues. The CDR3 DNA reads as TGTGCCTGGAGTGTACTTAAGGGGTCGTACGAGCAGTACTTC. It translates to CAWSVLKGSYEQYF.

This chain uses TRBV5-1 with TRBJ1-6; TRBD1 is a possible D gene (6 bases). CDR3 length: 12 residues. Deletions cut 4 bases from V and 11 bases from J, with 10 bases between. The germline gives CDR1 SGHRS, CDR2 YFSETQ. CDR3 loop: CASSEQGAPLHF. CDR3 sequence (DNA): TGCGCCAGCAGCGAACAGGGAGCACCCCTCCACTTT.

The genes are TRBV9 and TRBJ1-1, with 8 bases matching TRBD1. From germline, CDR1 is SGDLS and CDR2 YYNGEE. The CDR3 sequence is 14 residues long. Trimming took 4 bases from V and 4 from J; bases not matched to a gene: 6. The CDR3 sequence: CASSLGQAVTEAFF. CDR3 in DNA: TGTGCCAGCAGCCTGGGACAGGCGGTCACTGAAGCTTTCTTT. Combining the CDR3 with reference TRBV9 and TRBJ1-1 gives the whole variable domain DSGVTQTPKHLITATGQRVTLRCSPRSGDLSVYWYQQSLDQGLQFLIQYYNGEERAKGNILERFSAQQFPDLHSELNLSSLELGDSALYFCASSLGQAVTEAFFGQGTRLTVV.

The chain joins TRBV5-1 to TRBJ1-6; maybe TRBD1 (5 bases). CDR3 length: 15 residues. Trimming removed 4 bases at V and 8 bases at J, with 16 bases between. In germline, CDR1 is SGHRS, CDR2 YFSETQ. CDR3 nucleotide sequence: TGCGCCAGCAGCCTTGCTCAGGGCCGCTATTCACCCCTCCACTTT. Translated: CASSLAQGRYSPLHF.

This chain joins TRBV5-5 and TRBJ1-2, with 8 bases fitting TRBD1. Germline lookup yields CDR1 SGHKS and CDR2 YYEKEE (reference sequence). The CDR3 has 14 amino acids. V shed 7 bases and J 3 bases; nucleotides not matched to a gene: 8. The CDR3: CASRPDREYYGYTF. The CDR3, as DNA: TGTGCCAGCCGGCCGGACAGGGAGTACTATGGCTACACCTTC. The variable domain in full, completed from reference TRBV5-5 and TRBJ1-2, reads DAGVTQSPTHLIKTRGQQVTLRCSPISGHKSVSWYQQVLGQGPQFIFQYYEKEERGRGNFPDRFSARQFPNYSSELNVNALLLGDSALYLCASRPDREYYGYTFGSGTRLTVV.

The V call is TRBV7-2, the J call TRBJ2-5; a possible D gene is TRBD1 (6 bases). The CDR3 consists of 15 residues. Trimming took 6 bases from V and 1 from J, leaving 15 bases between them. CDR1 is SGHTA and CDR2 is FQGNSA in the germline V gene. CDR3 region: CASSVHGTLQETQYF. The CDR3 DNA sequence: TGTGCCAGCAGTGTACACGGGACACTCCAAGAGACCCAGTACTTC.